This paragraph covers one T cell receptor beta chain sequence. This specimen belongs to a study of T-cell memory formation after mild COVID-19. TCRdb independently ran MiXCR on the 5' RACE reads; one entry per CDR3 protein. This table holds approximately 490,000 distinct CDR3 sequences, around 21% found once. This CDR3 spans 16 amino acids. Deletions cut 3 bases from V and 0 bases from J, with 9 bases between. In germline, CDR1 is MGHRA, CDR2 YSYEKL. V usage is TRBV4-1 and J usage is TRBJ2-6; unclear D gene. Sequenced material: PBMCs or a T cell subset sorted from them (not recorded which). This receptor was identified in an adult woman who had mild COVID-19 (a few samples of this study predate the infection). Cell type and time point are not known. In DNA, the CDR3 is TGCGCCAGCAGCCAGCCCAGGAGCTCTGGGGCCAACGTCCTGACTTTC. It translates to CASSQPRSSGANVLTF.